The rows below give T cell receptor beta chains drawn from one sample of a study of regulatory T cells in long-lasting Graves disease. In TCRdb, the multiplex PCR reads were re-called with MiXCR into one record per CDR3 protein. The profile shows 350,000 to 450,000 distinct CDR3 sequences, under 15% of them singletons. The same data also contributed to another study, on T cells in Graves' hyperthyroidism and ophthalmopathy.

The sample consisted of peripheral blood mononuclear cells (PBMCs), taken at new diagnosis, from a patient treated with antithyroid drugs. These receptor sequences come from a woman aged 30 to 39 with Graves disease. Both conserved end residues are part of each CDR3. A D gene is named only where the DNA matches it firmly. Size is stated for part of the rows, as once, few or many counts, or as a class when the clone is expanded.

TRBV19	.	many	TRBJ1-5	CASTHGGVTLRGSNQPQHF	TGTGCCAGTACCCATGGGGGTGTAACCCTCCGAGGGAGCAATCAGCCCCAGCATTTT
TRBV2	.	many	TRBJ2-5	CASSPWDLKETQYF	TGTGCCAGCAGTCCCTGGGACCTAAAAGAGACCCAGTACTTC
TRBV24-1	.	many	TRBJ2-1	CATSDSGRGPYNEQFF	TGTGCCACCAGTGATTCTGGCAGGGGACCCTACAATGAGCAGTTCTTC
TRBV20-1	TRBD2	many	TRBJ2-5	CSARGLAGGGNETQYF	TGCAGTGCTAGAGGGCTAGCGGGAGGTGGGAATGAGACCCAGTACTTC
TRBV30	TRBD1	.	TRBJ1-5	CAWSDRDREKPSGQPQHF	TGTGCCTGGAGTGACCGGGACAGGGAAAAACCCTCGGGGCAGCCCCAGCATTTT
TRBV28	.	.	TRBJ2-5	CASKRRDSRPGGETQYF	TGTGCCAGCAAACGCCGGGACAGCCGGCCGGGGGGGGAGACCCAGTACTTC
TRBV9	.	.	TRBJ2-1	CASSSFGGGSSYNEQFF	TGTGCCAGCAGCTCGTTTGGGGGCGGGAGCTCCTACAATGAGCAGTTCTTC
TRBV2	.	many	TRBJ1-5	CASSEAGVNQPQHF	TGTGCCAGCAGTGAGGCCGGGGTCAATCAGCCCCAGCATTTT
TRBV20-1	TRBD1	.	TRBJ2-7	CSASGQGATYEQYF	TGCAGTGCTAGTGGACAGGGGGCAACTTACGAGCAGTACTTC
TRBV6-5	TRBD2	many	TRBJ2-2	CASSYESSGGTRELFF	TGTGCCAGCAGTTACGAGTCTAGCGGGGGGACCAGGGAGCTGTTTTTT
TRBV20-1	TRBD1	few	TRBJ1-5	CSARDGQGAKQPQHF	TGCAGTGCTAGAGATGGACAGGGGGCAAAACAGCCCCAGCATTTT
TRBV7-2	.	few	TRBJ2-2	CASSFVLSALGTGELFF	TGTGCCAGCAGCTTCGTCCTTAGCGCCTTGGGGACCGGGGAGCTGTTTTTT
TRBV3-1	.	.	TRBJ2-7	CASSQSQGLRVYEQYF	TGTGCCAGCAGCCAATCACAGGGCCTTAGGGTCTACGAGCAGTACTTC
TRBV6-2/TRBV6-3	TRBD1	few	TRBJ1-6	CASSYNFRQGGSPLHF	TGTGCCAGCAGTTACAATTTCCGACAGGGAGGTTCACCCCTCCACTTT
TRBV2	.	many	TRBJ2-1	CASSEGLNREQFF	TGTGCCAGCAGTGAAGGACTCAACAGGGAGCAGTTCTTC
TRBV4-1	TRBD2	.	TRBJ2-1	CASSQEGSGMGVDEQFF	TGCGCCAGCAGCCAAGAAGGGAGCGGGATGGGTGTGGATGAGCAGTTCTTC
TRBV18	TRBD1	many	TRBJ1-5	CASSPSIRTGVNQPQHF	TGTGCCAGCTCACCAAGTATCCGGACAGGGGTCAATCAGCCCCAGCATTTT
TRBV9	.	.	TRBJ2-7	CASSEGWGRFGEQYF	TGTGCCAGCAGCGAAGGCTGGGGGAGGTTCGGGGAGCAGTACTTC